This T cell receptor (beta chain) was observed in a study of T cells of healthy individuals. TCRdb fed the 5' RACE reads into MiXCR, producing one record per CDR3 protein. The sample includes 60,000 to 70,000 distinct CDR3 sequences, about a sixth of them seen just once. Ten or more counts support this clonotype. This TCR came from a human donor in good health.

The CDR3 protein is CASSSTVGRKETQYF. The CDR3 region has the DNA TGTGCCAGCAGTTCCACTGTCGGCAGGAAAGAGACCCAGTACTTC. The V gene is TRBV28, the J gene TRBJ2-5; D is undetermined. The CDR3 has 15 amino acids. Trimming took 4 bases from V and 3 from J, leaving 15 bases between them. CDR1 and CDR2 from the germline V gene are MDHEN and SYDVKM.